This T cell receptor (beta chain) was retrieved from a study of blood T cell repertoires in COVID-19. Study at large: PBMCs, B-cell-depleted T cells, or T cells provided the cDNA or gDNA that made up the material.

Repertoires were generated with immunoSEQ multiplex PCR, while TCRdb's copy carries only in-frame clones and drops some. The sample lists about 86,000 clones, approximately 80% seen once, with more than 25% in the top ten. The CDR3 extends over 14 amino acids. Trimming removed 5 bases from V and 1 base from J, with 8 bases in between. Germline V gene data show CDR1 as LGHDT and CDR2 as YNNKEL (reference sequence). This clone occurred a few times. The rearrangement uses TRBV3-1 (or the pseudogene TRBV3-2) and TRBJ1-4; D gene unclear. This clonotype was sampled from a woman over 75 with active or convalescent COVID-19. Input material: peripheral blood. The CDR3 bases are TGTGCCAGCAGCTACATTGAAACTAATGAAAAACTGTTTTTT. Translation gives CASSYIETNEKLFF.